Listed below are T cell receptor beta chains from one sample, sequenced in a study of metastatic and nonmetastatic thyroid tumors. TCRdb ran MiXCR on the PCR reads. The table includes about 5,400 clones, approximately 32% detected once. Input material: adjacent normal tissue. The source is a female donor with papillary thyroid cancer or a benign thyroid nodule (not recorded which). Some clones in this sample may be carry-over from other donors' samples. The CDR3 runs from the conserved cysteine through the conserved F or W.

v_call cdr3_aa
TRBV7-2 CASSLGLAGYNEQFF
TRBV4-3 CANSPAGGVLGYTF
TRBV7-2 CASSRDRRQPQHF
TRBV7-3 CASSLGTVHSPLHF
TRBV2 CASRLTGFGFYEQYF
TRBV5-1 CASSLESRIVYEQYF
TRBV6-1 CASSPRTSGSNEQFF
TRBV5-1 CASSVGTAGYEQYF
TRBV5-1 CASSFLTANYGYTF
TRBV11-2 CTSSHEHGSEYEQYF
TRBV5-1 CASSLMGAEETQYF
TRBV7-8 CASSLVGGSTDTQYF
TRBV3-1 CASSRGWSSYNEQFF
TRBV5-5 CASSLTGGGGTEAFF
TRBV6-2/TRBV6-3 CASSYWTNNEQFF
TRBV25-1 CASSEFVSNSPLHF
TRBV19 CASGLAGGTTTDTQYF
TRBV6-1 CASRRGFNYGYTF
TRBV11-1 CASSQPGQGSHEQFF
TRBV20-1 CSAGTQADEQYF
TRBV6-2/TRBV6-3 CASRPPTYEQYF
TRBV7-3 CASSPLVKPRRQFF
TRBV27 CASRPDGREIEETQYF
TRBV7-8 CASSYSGTGGLGAYGYTF
TRBV30 CAWKPGGLGNYGYTF
TRBV12-3/TRBV12-4 CASTFGLGDYEQYF
TRBV6-1 CASSRTASLGYEQYF
TRBV27 CASSLGLFSYNEQFF
TRBV11-2 CASSLDRLNEQYF
TRBV6-1 CASSDFGRRAYEQYF
TRBV3-1 CASSQLSYEQYF
TRBV12-3/TRBV12-4 CASTTHWGGDEQFF
TRBV20-1 CSARDLITYNEQFF
TRBV5-1 CASSLDRDYGYTF
TRBV27 CASSPSQLLYEQYF
TRBV28 CASSPQGSGYTF
TRBV18 CASSPLISGSLPYTDTQYF
TRBV7-2 CASSSAGGPRETQYF
TRBV9 CASSVELGTVWTVEQFF
TRBV19 CASSIGVRPFSYEQYF
TRBV19 CASSWTPVGQPQHF
TRBV20-1 CSARPHRDRGLYSNQPQHF
TRBV2 CASATGGPDRDTQYF
TRBV7-9 CASSASQRDEQFF
TRBV20-1 CSARGAGGKNTEAFF
TRBV20-1 CSAFGLAVYNEQFF
TRBV20-1 CSARGLIRKTLTFIETQYF
TRBV6-1 CASSEMWSYEQYF
TRBV28 CASSTGPVYNSPLHF
TRBV20-1 CSAIGQGINEQYF
TRBV6-1 CASSEAPQGMNTEAFF
TRBV28 CASSRQKNYGYTF
TRBV12-3/TRBV12-4 CASSSQRKAFF
TRBV24-1 CATSDRLAYNEQFF